The present T cell receptor (beta chain) was sequenced within a study of persistence of HIV-infected CD4 T cells (dated by TCRdb to 2019 to 2021). For context, the study as a whole: The study isolated CMV- and HIV-1 Gag-responding CD4+ T cells from ART-treated individuals to examine antigen-driven clonal expansion of HIV-1-infected cells. Suppressive ART had been received by participants for a median of roughly 8 years. Peripheral blood samples of up to 180 mL were taken at multiple time points, with the exception of a couple of participants who underwent leukapheresis at a single time point. The clonality of all cells in each sorted population was measured by TCRbeta sequencing, and the clonality of infected cells was measured by proviral sequencing. The TCR cluster analysis across participants included 8 participants for CMV and over 5 participants for Gag. The investigation overall reported the following: Degenerate expanded CDR3beta sequences were enriched in antigen-responding cells, suggesting convergent selection of CD4+ responses to CMV and Gag. TCRbeta richness in CMV- and Gag-responding cells was significantly lower than in anti-CD3/anti-CD28-responding cells; CMV-responding cells had higher oligoclonality than CD3/CD28-stimulated and Gag-responding cells. The study involved few individuals and tested only a limited range of antigens. Restriction of bulk TCR analyses to the rare CMV-responding cells that actually carried HIV-1 proviruses was not possible. A correlation was observed between TCR oligoclonality and proviral oligoclonality within the same sorted populations.

The immunoSEQ hsTCRB assay version 4 in survey mode was used to sequence TCRbeta repertoires from genomic DNA. Genomic DNA was diluted to around 10 ng/uL, and up to roughly 1 ug per sample was used for TCRbeta sequencing. On the authors' methods: ImmunoSeq Analyzer 3.0 was used for analysis of TCRbeta data, and diversity was computed on productive nucleotide rearrangements. Lower-bound TCR diversity was estimated with the improved Chao index, and clonality with the Gini coefficient using the Immunarch R package. Different nucleotide rearrangements encoding the same CDR3beta amino acid sequence were treated as distinct clonotypes. Differential abundance analysis identified TCRbeta sequences significantly enriched in antigen-responding cells relative to anti-CD3/anti-CD28-activated cells. GLIPH2 grouped TCRs by predicted peptide-MHC specificity, both within each participant and across combined participant data sets. In its TCRdb copy, this immuneACCESS table keeps in-frame sequences only and misses some clones. Where compared with another copy, unresolved V genes explain less than half of these, and the others have no known cause. V and J calls and clone size are as listed in that table; D and trimming were resolved from the DNA. Recorded for this sample are 30,000 to 35,000 clones; 75% to 85% of them occurred a single time. Together, the top ten hold 18% of the sample.

As concerns this clone: Its specific antigen is unknown. Base-call qualities are not available, and no considerably larger clone is one nucleotide away.

The treatment or condition label for this specimen denotes: suppressive antiretroviral therapy. A pool of overlapping HIV-1 Gag 15-mer peptides was used at 0.8 to 1 ug per peptide per mL for cell stimulation. Memory CD4+ T cells that did not respond, being CD40L-negative, CD69-negative and CD45RO-high, were sorted as memory populations depleted of antigen-responding cells. HIV-1-infected adults in whom suppressive ART had been started during chronic infection were enrolled as participants. For at least 4 years, the participants' plasma HIV-1 RNA had been undetectable, below 50 copies/mL. To be included, a participant needed positive CMV serology and a CD4+ T cell count above 400 cells/uL. Before stimulation, PBMCs were isolated using density centrifugation and depleted of CD8+ T cells. For 15 to 20 hours, CD8-depleted PBMCs were stimulated with anti-CD28/CD49d costimulation, a CD40-blocking antibody, and enfuvirtide, which was added to prevent new infections. Cell sorting was performed on a Beckman Coulter MoFlo Legacy or XDP sorter, and dead cells were excluded with propidium iodide. For samples with more than one million cells, genomic DNA was extracted with the QIAamp DNA Mini Kit, and for all other samples the Quick-DNA Microprep Kit was used.

Sequenced here: CD4+ T cells sorted from PBMCs after 18-hour stimulation, sampled from a patient who received antiretroviral therapy. According to the study, the label for this sample's cell subset or site signals: CD40L-CD69- CD45RO-high memory CD4 T cells not responding to Gag peptides. This TCR was sampled from an adult woman with HIV who was CMV-seropositive.

The nucleotide sequence reads TGTGCCAGCAGTTTATCTCGGGGCAGGGATATGGGTGGCTACACCTTC. This yields the protein CASSLSRGRDMGGYTF. This chain is built from TRBV27 and TRBJ1-2; TRBD1 is perhaps the D gene, given 5 matching bases. The CDR3 numbers 16 residues from cysteine through phenylalanine. CDR3 DNA is the only sequence kept; it has 48 bases, read in frame from the first base. V is pared back by 0 bases and J by 7 bases, with 18 bases lying between the germline termini. Reading the germline V gene (reference sequence) gives CDR1 MNHEY and CDR2 SMNVEV.